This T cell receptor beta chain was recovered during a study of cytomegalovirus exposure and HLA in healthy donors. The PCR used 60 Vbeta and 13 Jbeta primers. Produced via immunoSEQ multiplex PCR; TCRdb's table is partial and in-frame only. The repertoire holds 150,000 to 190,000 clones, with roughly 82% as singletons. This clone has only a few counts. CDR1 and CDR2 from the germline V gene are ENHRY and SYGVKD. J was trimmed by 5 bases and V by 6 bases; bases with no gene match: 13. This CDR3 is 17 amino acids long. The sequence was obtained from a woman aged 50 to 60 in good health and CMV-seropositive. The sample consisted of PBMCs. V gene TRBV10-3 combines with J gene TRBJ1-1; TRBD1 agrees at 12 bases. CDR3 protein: CAISSGTGGADKTEAFF. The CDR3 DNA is TGTGCCATCAGCTCCGGGACAGGGGGCGCGGATAAGACTGAAGCTTTCTTT.